This TCR beta chain comes out of a study of T cells in Graves' hyperthyroidism and ophthalmopathy. Findings and caveats of the study: Ophthalmopathy was separated from stable hyperthyroidism by a 13 V-J model.

Looked up from germline, CDR1 is SGDLS and CDR2 is YYNGEE. The CDR3 spans 15 residues. V trimming: 5 bases; J trimming: 0 bases; junction bases outside the gene matches: 5. TCR beta CDR3 regions were amplified from RNA transcripts. The HTBI set primed first-round TCR CDR3 RT-PCR. MiXCR was run by TCRdb on the multiplex PCR reads, yielding one entry per CDR3 protein. The profile shows about 270,000 distinct CDR3 sequences, approximately 20% of them singletons. This clonotype came up a few times. Its specificity is not known. The sequence came from a man aged 30 to 39 with Graves' ophthalmopathy. The chain carries TRBV9 and TRBJ2-7; TRBD1 agrees at 10 bases. The sequencing input was blood. CDR3 sequence: CASSATGGFSYEQYF. CDR3 nucleotides: TGTGCCAGCAGTGCGACAGGGGGCTTCTCCTACGAGCAGTACTTC. Full variable domain (outside the CDR3, taken from reference TRBV9 and TRBJ2-7): DSGVTQTPKHLITATGQRVTLRCSPRSGDLSVYWYQQSLDQGLQFLIQYYNGEERAKGNILERFSAQQFPDLHSELNLSSLELGDSALYFCASSATGGFSYEQYFGPGTRLTVT.